Below, 21 T cell receptor beta chains from the same sample are listed, as sequenced in a study of blood T cell repertoires in COVID-19. Profiled with immunoSEQ multiplex PCR; TCRdb holds only in-frame clones, not every one. This sample carries hundreds of thousands of clones, 65% to 90% of them seen once, and the ten largest clones take 4.7%. The sequencing input was peripheral blood. The receptors derive from a woman aged 70-85 years with acute or convalescent COVID-19.

This sequence joins TRBV5-1 and TRBJ1-2; 7 bases line up with TRBD1. CDR1 and CDR2 (germline): SGHRS, YFSETQ. After removal of 4 bases from V and 2 bases from J, the junction contained 8 bases not matched to a gene. The CDR3 is 15 amino acids. The CDR3 nucleotides read TGCGCCAGCAGCCGACCGACGACAGGGAACTATGGCTACACCTTC. Its protein product is CASSRPTTGNYGYTF. The variable domain in full, with the rest retrieved from reference TRBV5-1 and TRBJ1-2, is KAGVTQTPRYLIKTRGQQVTLSCSPISGHRSVSWYQQTPGQGLQFLFEYFSETQRNKGNFPGRFSGRQFSNSRSEMNVSTLELGDSALYLCASSRPTTGNYGYTFGSGTRLTVV.

The chain recombines TRBV5-4 with TRBJ2-2; maybe TRBD1 (6 bases). This CDR3 has 15 residues. Germline-derived CDR1 and CDR2 are SGHNT and YYREEE (reference sequence). Trimming shortened V by 4 bases and J by 3 bases, and 13 bases separated the two germline ends. The CDR3: CASSHRDTYTGELFF. The CDR3 coding sequence is TGTGCCAGCAGCCACCGGGACACCTACACCGGGGAGCTGTTTTTT.

This chain connects TRBV7-2 to TRBJ1-1, with D tentatively TRBD1 (5 bases). V gave up 3 bases and J gave up 1 base, with 9 bases separating them. This CDR3 spans 14 amino acids. CDR1 and CDR2 (germline): SGHTA, FQGNSA. Here the CDR3 reads CASSFLTGNTEAFF. The CDR3 DNA sequence: TGTGCCAGCAGCTTCCTAACAGGGAACACTGAAGCTTTCTTT.

J is TRBJ2-2 and V is TRBV7-2; D remains ambiguous. Trimming removed 4 bases at V and 1 base at J, with 7 bases between. This CDR3 comprises 14 residues. Germline CDR1 is SGHTA and CDR2 is FQGNSA. The CDR3 bases are TGTGCCAGCAGCTACAGTTTGAACACCGGGGAGCTGTTTTTT. The encoded protein is CASSYSLNTGELFF.

CDR3: CASSAEGFSGANVLTF. The CDR3 nucleotides read TGTGCCAGCAGTGCAGAGGGCTTCTCTGGGGCCAACGTCCTGACTTTC. The rearrangement uses TRBV2 and TRBJ2-6; tentative D call: TRBD2 (5 bases). With 4 bases removed from V and 0 bases from J, the gap between germline ends came to 10 bases. The CDR3 is made up of 16 amino acids. CDR1 and CDR2 from the germline V gene are SNHLY and FYNNEI.

V is TRBV4-2 and J is TRBJ2-1, with D possibly matching TRBD2 (7 bases). V shed 0 bases and J shed 9 bases, with 24 bases lying between them. This CDR3 has 18 amino acids. Germline assignment: CDR1 LGHNA and CDR2 YNFKEQ. DNA for the CDR3: TGTGCCAGCAGCCAAGATCAACCCGGGGGAGGGGGGTCCGTTGAGCAGTTCTTC. As protein: CASSQDQPGGGGSVEQFF.

The V call is TRBV6-5, the J call TRBJ1-1; D remains ambiguous. CDR3 length: 14 residues. In germline, CDR1 is MNHEY, CDR2 SVGAGI. Between the trimmed V and J ends, which lost 1 base and 1 base, there was a span of 7 bases. The CDR3 loop is CASSYLAGNTEAFF. CDR3 nucleotide sequence: TGTGCCAGCAGTTACTTGGCGGGGAACACTGAAGCTTTCTTT.

This clone has a handful of counts. In nucleotides, the CDR3 is TGTGCCAGCAGCTTGATCGGTCCCAGGGCGGAGAACACTGAAGCTTTCTTT. It encodes CASSLIGPRAENTEAFF. V is TRBV5-6 and J is TRBJ1-1; D is possibly TRBD1 (5 bases). Trimming took 1 base from V and 1 from J, leaving 17 bases between them. Per germline, CDR1 SGHDT and CDR2 YYEEEE. CDR3 length: 17 residues.

V gene TRBV28 combines with J gene TRBJ2-7; D call uncertain. CDR1 and CDR2 from the germline V gene are MDHEN and SYDVKM. V was pared by 5 bases and J by 0 bases, with 8 bases between. This CDR3 comprises 13 residues. In DNA form, the CDR3 reads TGTGCCAGCAGTGTCTCAGACTCCTACGAGCAGTACTTC. Residues: CASSVSDSYEQYF.

This chain links TRBV4-3 with TRBJ2-1; 12 bases are a match to TRBD2. CDR3 length: 14 amino acids. From germline, CDR1 is LGHNA and CDR2 YSLEER. V was clipped by 0 bases and J by 15 bases; unmatched bases: 6. CDR3 nucleotides: TGCGCCAGCAGCCAAGAGGCTAGCGGGGGGGTTCTGTTCTTC. Residues: CASSQEASGGVLFF.

This rearrangement joins TRBV6-5 to TRBJ2-7, with D possibly TRBD1 on 8 matching bases. CDR1 is MNHEY, CDR2 SVGAGI, per germline. The V and J ends lost 7 bases and 1 base respectively, with 11 bases between them. This CDR3 has 13 residues. CDR3 sequence: CASKQGGSYEQYF. The CDR3 nucleotides are TGTGCCAGCAAACAGGGGGGGTCCTACGAGCAGTACTTC.

This chain joins TRBV9 and TRBJ2-2, with D possibly being TRBD1 (7 bases). The CDR3 spans 16 residues. V was pared by 3 bases and J by 4 bases, with 16 bases between. The germline gives CDR1 SGDLS, CDR2 YYNGEE. DNA of the CDR3: TGTGCCAGCAGCGCCGGGGGTAGGGGGCCCACCGGGGAGCTGTTTTTT. Protein sequence: CASSAGGRGPTGELFF. The whole variable domain, remainder taken from reference TRBV9 and TRBJ2-2, is DSGVTQTPKHLITATGQRVTLRCSPRSGDLSVYWYQQSLDQGLQFLIQYYNGEERAKGNILERFSAQQFPDLHSELNLSSLELGDSALYFCASSAGGRGPTGELFFGEGSRLTVL.

This sequence joins TRBV12-3 or TRBV12-4 and TRBJ1-2, with no clear D. The CDR3 contains 12 residues. The V end was cut by 9 bases, the J end by 2 bases, with 10 bases between. CDR3 DNA sequence: TGTGCCAGTGGAGGAGTAAACTATGGCTACACCTTC. Translating it yields CASGGVNYGYTF.

The chain has TRBV4-3 and TRBJ1-1; D is uncertain. The CDR3 consists of 15 residues. Trimming took off 4 bases at V and 1 base at J, with 13 bases between the two ends. In germline, CDR1 is LGHNA, CDR2 YSLEER. CDR3 DNA: TGCGCCAGCAGCCGAGAATACTCAGGGAACACTGAAGCTTTCTTT. Residues: CASSREYSGNTEAFF.

V is TRBV20-1 and J is TRBJ1-2; 8 nucleotides agree with TRBD1. Germline V CDR1 and CDR2: DFQATT, SNEGSKA (reference sequence). The CDR3 totals 13 residues. The trim removed 3 bases at V and 6 bases at J, leaving 6 bases unmatched. For the CDR3, the DNA is TGCAGTGCTAGTCGGACAGGGTGGCATGGCTACACCTTC. Translated: CSASRTGWHGYTF.

The chain links TRBV5-5 to TRBJ2-3, with 8 bases identical to TRBD1. Losses at the gene ends were 0 bases for V and 3 bases for J; bases not matched to a gene: 3. The CDR3 consists of 15 residues. Germline CDR1 reads SGHKS; CDR2 reads YYEKEE (reference sequence). CDR3 loop: CASSLDQGATDTQYF. CDR3 coding DNA: TGTGCCAGCAGCTTGGACCAGGGGGCGACAGATACGCAGTATTTT.

This clone was seen more than once but under ten times. This sequence joins TRBV12-3 or TRBV12-4 and TRBJ1-5; D is perhaps TRBD1 (5 bases). V was cut by 6 bases and J by 4 bases, with 7 bases left in between. This CDR3 spans 12 amino acids. CDR3 bases: TGTGCCAGCAGCCAGGGTAATCAGCCCCAGCATTTT. Translating gives CASSQGNQPQHF.

The rearrangement links TRBV5-4 to TRBJ2-3; TRBD1 matches at 8 bases. V shed 4 bases and J 5 bases; nucleotides not matched to a gene: 6. CDR1 is SGHNT, CDR2 YYREEE, per germline (reference sequence). The CDR3 sequence is 14 residues long. The CDR3 spells CASSPGDRLDTQYF. DNA for the CDR3: TGTGCCAGCAGCCCAGGGGACAGGTTAGATACGCAGTATTTT. The whole variable domain, filled in from reference TRBV5-4 and TRBJ2-3, reads ETGVTQSPTHLIKTRGQQVTLRCSSQSGHNTVSWYQQALGQGPQFIFQYYREEENGRGNFPPRFSGLQFPNYSSELNVNALELDDSALYLCASSPGDRLDTQYFGPGTRLTVL.

This clone showed up just a few times. CDR3 loop: CASSQEPRGLLGAFF. As DNA, the CDR3 is TGCGCCAGCAGCCAAGAGCCGCGGGGCCTCTTGGGAGCTTTCTTT. The chain has TRBV4-3 and TRBJ1-1; TRBD1 might be the D (5 bases). Trimming removed 0 bases from V and 10 bases from J, with 18 bases in between. The CDR3 extends over 15 amino acids. CDR1 is LGHNA and CDR2 is YSLEER in the germline V gene.

This clone was detected only once. The chain employs TRBV7-9 and TRBJ2-5; the D gene is possibly TRBD1 (6 bases). The CDR3 has 16 residues. The V end lost 3 bases, the J end lost 5 bases, and 19 bases lay between the germline ends. CDR1 SEHNR and CDR2 FQNEAQ come from the germline V gene (reference sequence). For the CDR3, the DNA is TGTGCCAGCAGCTTCCCACAGGACAGCACGGGGGAGACCCAGTACTTC. It codes for CASSFPQDSTGETQYF.

CDR3 sequence (DNA): TGTGCCAGCAGTTTATTGCAGGGGGGATTTGGTGAAAAACTGTTTTTT. It is translated as CASSLLQGGFGEKLFF. The rearrangement links TRBV28 to TRBJ1-4; 7 bases align to TRBD1. This CDR3 comprises 16 residues. Germline CDR1 MDHEN, CDR2 SYDVKM. With 1 base clipped from V and 7 bases from J, the junction kept 9 bases outside the gene matches.